The clone carrying this TCR beta chain appeared once. Recruitment covered about two dozen US areas and drew participants whose ages spanned about 18 to 95 years. Germline-derived CDR1 and CDR2 are KGHSH and LQKENI. V shed 3 bases and J 2 bases; nucleotides not matched to a gene: 3. The CDR3 contains 14 residues. Repertoires were generated with immunoSEQ multiplex PCR, while TCRdb's copy carries only in-frame clones and drops some. The sample records about 280,000 clones, more than 75% being singletons. The data originate from a study of blood T cell repertoires in COVID-19. The sample taken for sequencing was PBMCs or T cells enriched from blood (not recorded which). The rearrangement uses TRBV18 and TRBJ2-7; TRBD1 matches 8 bases. The receptor's source is a woman in her sixties in a cohort exposed to, infected with or recovered from COVID-19 (not recorded which). DNA for the CDR3: TGTGCCAGCTCACCCAGGGGGCTCCCCTACGAGCAGTACTTC. Protein: CASSPRGLPYEQYF.